These 24 T cell receptor beta chains were sequenced from one sample in a study of T-cell memory formation after mild COVID-19. One entry per CDR3 protein results from TCRdb running MiXCR on the 5' RACE reads. The table lists some 450,000 distinct CDR3 sequences, 20% of them singletons. Specimen: PBMCs or a T cell subset sorted from them (not recorded which). These receptors all stem from an adult woman who had mild COVID-19 (a few samples of this study predate the infection). Cell type and time point are not known.

The J gene is TRBJ2-1, the V gene TRBV7-2, with TRBD1 matching over 11 bases. The length of the CDR3 is 14 residues. CDR1 and CDR2 (germline): SGHTA, FQGNSA. V gave up 5 bases and J gave up 3 bases; unmatched junction bases: 0. The CDR3: CASSGTGGYNEQFF. DNA of the CDR3: TGTGCCAGCAGCGGGACAGGGGGCTACAATGAGCAGTTCTTC.

This chain links TRBV5-1 with TRBJ1-2; D is unresolved. CDR3 length: 14 residues. Germline lookup yields CDR1 SGHRS and CDR2 YFSETQ. With 0 bases removed from V and 2 bases from J, the gap between germline ends came to 8 bases. CDR3 in DNA: TGCGCCAGCAGCTTGGGTCCAGGAAACTATGGCTACACCTTC. Protein product: CASSLGPGNYGYTF.

The sample holds a few counts of this clonotype. The gene calls are TRBV12-3 or TRBV12-4 and TRBJ1-5; D perhaps matches TRBD1 (6 bases). V dropped 6 bases and J dropped 0 bases, with 9 bases sitting between them. The CDR3 consists of 14 residues. CDR3 sequence reads: CASRGHNSNQPQHF. CDR3 bases: TGTGCCAGCAGGGGACATAATAGCAATCAGCCCCAGCATTTT.

The chain joins TRBV5-1 to TRBJ1-1, with a weak D call TRBD1 (5 bases). V dropped 1 base and J dropped 1 base, with 17 bases sitting between them. The CDR3 is 17 residues long. The germline gives CDR1 SGHRS, CDR2 YFSETQ. DNA for the CDR3: TGCGCCAGCAGCTTGATGCCCGGGGGGTTTCCGAACACTGAAGCTTTCTTT. Amino acids: CASSLMPGGFPNTEAFF. Full variable domain (missing parts from reference TRBV5-1 and TRBJ1-1): KAGVTQTPRYLIKTRGQQVTLSCSPISGHRSVSWYQQTPGQGLQFLFEYFSETQRNKGNFPGRFSGRQFSNSRSEMNVSTLELGDSALYLCASSLMPGGFPNTEAFFGQGTRLTVV.

The table lists this clonotype with a few counts. The V gene is TRBV7-9, the J gene TRBJ2-1; 13 bases are a match to TRBD2. Germline trimming cut 5 bases from V and 9 bases from J; bases unmatched to any gene: 7. Germline-derived CDR1 and CDR2 are SEHNR and FQNEAQ (reference sequence). The CDR3 totals 15 residues. Here the CDR3 DNA reads TGTGCCAGCAGCACCACTAGCGGGGGGGCCACTGAGCAGTTCTTC. Its translation is CASSTTSGGATEQFF. The complete variable domain, with remaining parts taken from reference TRBV7-9 and TRBJ2-1, reads DTGVSQNPRHKITKRGQNVTFRCDPISEHNRLYWYRQTLGQGPEFLTYFQNEAQLEKSRLLSDRFSAERPKGSFSTLEIQRTEQGDSAMYLCASSTTSGGATEQFFGPGTRLTVL.

This clonotype was observed a few times. V usage is TRBV24-1 and J usage is TRBJ1-2, with TRBD1 identical over 12 bases. Germline CDR1 KGHDR, CDR2 SFDVKD. Germline trimming cut 3 bases from V and 8 bases from J; bases unmatched to any gene: 6. The CDR3 has 15 amino acids. In nucleotides, the CDR3 is TGTGCCACCAGTGATCAGGGACAGGGGGCGGAGGGCTACACCTTC. Protein product: CATSDQGQGAEGYTF.

The sample holds many counts of this clonotype. This chain connects TRBV24-1 to TRBJ2-3, with 8 nucleotides matching TRBD2. With 3 bases clipped from V and 1 base from J, the junction kept 14 bases outside the gene matches. Germline assignment: CDR1 KGHDR and CDR2 SFDVKD. The CDR3 is 19 residues long. DNA of the CDR3: TGTGCCACCAGTGATCCGACATATGCTTTGGGACTAGGCACAGATACGCAGTATTTT. Residues: CATSDPTYALGLGTDTQYF.

The chain has TRBV29-1 and TRBJ2-2, with D perhaps TRBD1 (5 bases). The CDR3 consists of 13 residues. CDR1 and CDR2 (germline): SQVTM, ANQGSEA. The V end lost 7 bases, the J end lost 2 bases, and 11 bases lay between the germline ends. The CDR3 protein is CSALTDNTGELFF. The CDR3 bases are TGCAGCGCCCTGACAGACAACACCGGGGAGCTGTTTTTT.

This clonotype has at least ten counts. The rearrangement joins TRBV9 to TRBJ1-6, with unresolved D. Trimming removed 4 bases from V and 3 bases from J, with 14 bases in between. The CDR3 sequence is 16 residues long. The germline CDR1 and CDR2 sequences are SGDLS and YYNGEE. Here the CDR3 reads CASSPRVDGYNSPLHF. DNA of the CDR3: TGTGCCAGCAGCCCCCGGGTTGACGGCTATAATTCACCCCTCCACTTT.

Many counts were recorded for this clonotype. The chain links TRBV28 to TRBJ1-3; D not certain. There are 16 residues in the CDR3. Trimming left V 3 bases short and J 0 bases short, with 12 bases between. Germline CDR1 and CDR2: MDHEN and SYDVKM. The CDR3 loop is CASSFDPASSGNTIYF. The CDR3 region has the DNA TGTGCCAGCAGTTTTGACCCGGCGAGCTCTGGAAACACCATATATTTT. Combining the CDR3 with reference TRBV28 and TRBJ1-3 gives the whole variable domain DVKVTQSSRYLVKRTGEKVFLECVQDMDHENMFWYRQDPGLGLRLIYFSYDVKMKEKGDIPEGYSVSREKKERFSLILESASTNQTSMYLCASSFDPASSGNTIYFGEGSWLTVV.

The chain uses TRBV12-3 or TRBV12-4 and TRBJ2-1; D gene unclear. V lost 3 bases to trimming and J lost 3 bases, with 9 bases between them. This CDR3 spans 14 amino acids. The CDR3 protein is CASSFDSVYNEQFF. The CDR3 DNA follows: TGTGCCAGCAGTTTTGATAGTGTCTACAATGAGCAGTTCTTC.

This clonotype has a handful of counts. The chain joins TRBV7-9 to TRBJ1-3; 9 positions match TRBD1. This CDR3 spans 21 amino acids. Germline V lookup: CDR1 SEHNR, CDR2 FQNEAQ (reference sequence). The V segment lost 0 bases and the J segment 1 base; nucleotides outside the gene matches: 16. CDR3 nucleotide sequence: TGTGCCAGCAGCTTAGCGGCGGTTAGGCGGCGGACAGGGGAATCTGGAAACACCATATATTTT. This codes for CASSLAAVRRRTGESGNTIYF.

In this sample, this clonotype turned up a few times. This rearrangement joins TRBV7-8 to TRBJ2-1; a possible D gene is TRBD1 (6 bases). Germline CDR1 SGHVS, CDR2 FQNEAQ. CDR3 length equals 14 residues. V was pared by 5 bases and J by 8 bases, with 16 bases between. The CDR3 sequence is CASSQTAQGHEQFF. CDR3 DNA sequence: TGTGCCAGCAGCCAGACTGCACAGGGACATGAGCAGTTCTTC.

The chain carries TRBV21-1 and TRBJ2-3. TRBV21-1 is a listed pseudogene. This CDR3 comprises 16 residues. CDR3 sequence reads: CASSKPRITSTDTQYF. The CDR3 DNA reads TGTGCCAGCAGCAAACCAAGGATTACTAGCACAGATACGCAGTATTTT.

The J gene is TRBJ1-2, the V gene TRBV7-2; D gene ambiguous. This CDR3 region has 14 residues. Between the trimmed V and J ends, which lost 4 bases and 3 bases, there was a span of 12 bases. Germline V gives CDR1 SGHTA, CDR2 FQGNSA. CDR3 nucleotide sequence: TGTGCCAGCAGCTCGGACGGGTTTGACTATGGCTACACCTTC. Its protein is CASSSDGFDYGYTF.

The chain recombines TRBV7-3 with TRBJ2-1; tentatively, D is TRBD1 or TRBD2 (5 bases each). The V end was cut by 2 bases, the J end by 2 bases, with 13 bases between. Germline-derived CDR1 and CDR2 are SGHTA and FQGTGA. CDR3 length: 16 amino acids. In DNA form, the CDR3 reads TGTGCCAGCAGCTTAGACCGGGACCATACCTACAATGAGCAGTTCTTC. Translated: CASSLDRDHTYNEQFF.

There are a few counts of this clonotype. The chain couples TRBV7-2 to TRBJ2-7; 10 nucleotides align to TRBD1. The CDR3 has 15 residues. Germline trimming cut 6 bases from V and 2 bases from J; bases unmatched to any gene: 7. The germline CDR1 and CDR2 sequences are SGHTA and FQGNSA. For the CDR3, the DNA is TGTGCCAGCAGGCCCGGACAGGGGGTCCCCTACGAGCAGTACTTC. Translation gives CASRPGQGVPYEQYF.

This clonotype has ten or more counts. V is TRBV11-2 and J is TRBJ1-6; D is unclear. Germline assignment: CDR1 SGHAT and CDR2 FQNNGV. The CDR3 has 11 amino acids. Trimming stripped 5 bases from V and 10 bases from J, with 6 bases between. The CDR3 DNA sequence: TGTGCCAGCAGCCCCAAATCACCCCTCCACTTT. It translates to CASSPKSPLHF. The whole variable domain, filled in from reference TRBV11-2 and TRBJ1-6, reads EAGVAQSPRYKIIEKRQSVAFWCNPISGHATLYWYQQILGQGPKLLIQFQNNGVVDDSQLPKDRFSAERLKGVDSTLKIQPAKLEDSAVYLCASSPKSPLHFGNGTRLTVT.

This clonotype was counted a few times. The CDR3 sequence: CASSPTVTYEQYF. The CDR3 nucleotides read TGTGCCAGTAGCCCGACAGTCACCTACGAGCAGTACTTC. The rearrangement links TRBV19 to TRBJ2-7; TRBD1 might be the D (5 bases). The V end was cut by 6 bases, the J end by 2 bases, with 11 bases between. This CDR3 has 13 residues. Germline-derived CDR1 and CDR2 are LNHDA and SQIVND (reference sequence). The full variable domain, with the rest looked up from reference TRBV19 and TRBJ2-7, is DGGITQSPKYLFRKEGQNVTLSCEQNLNHDAMYWYRQDPGQGLRLIYYSQIVNDFQKGDIAEGYSVSREKKESFPLTVTSAQKNPTAFYLCASSPTVTYEQYFGPGTRLTVT.

The chain recombines TRBV29-1 with TRBJ1-1; no firm D call. Trimming pared 4 bases from V and 6 bases from J, leaving 12 bases between. Germline loops: CDR1 SQVTM, CDR2 ANQGSEA. CDR3 length: 12 amino acids. The CDR3 sequence is CSVVPGWSEAFF. CDR3 bases: TGCAGCGTTGTGCCGGGGTGGTCTGAAGCTTTCTTT.

This chain links TRBV4-2 with TRBJ2-7; 8 bases are shared with TRBD1. CDR1 is LGHNA, CDR2 YNFKEQ, per germline. The CDR3 length is 17 residues. The trim removed 0 bases at V and 3 bases at J, leaving 10 bases unmatched. Here the CDR3 DNA reads TGTGCCAGCAGCCAAGATCCCGGGACAGGTGCAAGCTACGAGCAGTACTTC. Translating it yields CASSQDPGTGASYEQYF.

This clonotype turned up a few times. The V gene is TRBV29-1, the J gene TRBJ2-1; maybe TRBD2 (5 bases). Germline assignment: CDR1 SQVTM and CDR2 ANQGSEA. Trimming removed 2 bases at V and 8 bases at J, with 10 bases between. The CDR3 sequence is 12 residues long. CDR3 in amino acids: CSVEWRVYEQFF. CDR3 sequence (DNA): TGCAGCGTTGAATGGCGGGTGTATGAGCAGTTCTTC.

In its sample, this clonotype was seen a few times. V is TRBV20-1 and J is TRBJ2-3; D is unclear. CDR1 and CDR2 from the germline V gene are DFQATT and SNEGSKA (reference sequence). The V and J ends lost 3 bases and 3 bases respectively, with 7 bases between them. This CDR3 region has 12 residues. DNA of the CDR3: TGCAGTGCTAGGGTGGGTACAGATACGCAGTATTTT. Translated, it gives CSARVGTDTQYF.

This clonotype was found a few times. V and J are TRBV3-1 and TRBJ2-7; D is unclear. The CDR3 extends over 12 amino acids. V dropped 4 bases and J dropped 12 bases, with 16 bases sitting between them. In germline, CDR1 is LGHDT, CDR2 YNNKEL (reference sequence). The CDR3 DNA reads TGTGCCAGCAGCCTAGCCGGTGGCACCAGGTACTTC. The encoded protein is CASSLAGGTRYF.